This TCR beta chain emerged from a study of blood T cell repertoires in COVID-19. Study background: PBMCs, B-cell-depleted T cells, or T cells provided the cDNA or gDNA that made up the material.

The germline V gene encodes CDR1 SNHLY and CDR2 FYNNEI. The CDR3 has 16 amino acids. V shed 0 bases, J shed 3 bases, and the junction held 6 bases outside the gene matches. Original analysis: Using reference gene primer amplification, nucleated cell counts were estimated. Profiled with immunoSEQ multiplex PCR; TCRdb holds only in-frame clones, not every one. V, J and clone size were drawn from that table, and D and trimming were deduced from the DNA. The sample consists of around 200,000 clones, about 85% of them appearing once. The sequence came from a woman older than 75 in a cohort sampled during active or convalescent COVID-19. The sequenced sample was peripheral blood. The chain couples TRBV2 to TRBJ2-3; 7 bases agree with TRBD2. In nucleotides, the CDR3 is TGTGCCAGCAGTGAAGCGCGGGGGACTACAACAGATACGCAGTATTTT. It specifies CASSEARGTTTDTQYF.